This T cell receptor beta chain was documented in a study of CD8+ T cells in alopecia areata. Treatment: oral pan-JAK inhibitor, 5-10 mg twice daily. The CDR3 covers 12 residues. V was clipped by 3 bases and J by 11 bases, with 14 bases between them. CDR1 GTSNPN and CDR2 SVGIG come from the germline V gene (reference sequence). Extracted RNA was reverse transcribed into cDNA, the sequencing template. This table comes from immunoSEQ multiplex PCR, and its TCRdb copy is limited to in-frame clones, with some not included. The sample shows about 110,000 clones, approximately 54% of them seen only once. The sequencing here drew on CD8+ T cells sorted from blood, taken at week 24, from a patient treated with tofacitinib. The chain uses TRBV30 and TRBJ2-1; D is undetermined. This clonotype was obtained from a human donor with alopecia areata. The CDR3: CAWSVTAAQQFF. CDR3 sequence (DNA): TGTGCCTGGAGCGTCACAGCAGCCCAGCAGTTCTTC. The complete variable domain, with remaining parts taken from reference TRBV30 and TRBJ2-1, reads SQTIHQWPATLVQPVGSPLSLECTVEGTSNPNLYWYRQAAGRGLQLLFYSVGIGQISSEVPQNLSASRPQDRQFILSSKKLLLSDSGFYLCAWSVTAAQQFFGPGTRLTVL.